The rows below give T cell receptor beta chains drawn from one sample of a study of radiotherapy plus CTLA-4 blockade in lung cancer. The protocol was immunoSEQ multiplex PCR, while the TCRdb copy is restricted to in-frame clones and leaves out a portion. The table lists about 73,000 clones, 87% of them singletons. The sample consisted of peripheral blood, taken from a patient treated with radiotherapy plus ipilimumab. These receptors originate from a human donor with non-small cell lung cancer that progressed on radiotherapy plus ipilimumab. Both conserved end residues are part of each CDR3. A D gene is named only where the DNA matches it firmly. Not every row has a clone size; where given, it reads once, few, many or a size class.

J: TRBJ2-1
length: 14
size: NA
D: NA
V: TRBV18
DNA: TGTGCCAGCTCACCTCCAGAATCCTACAATGAGCAGTTCTTC
CDR3: CASSPPESYNEQFF

J: TRBJ2-1
length: 11
size: NA
D: NA
V: TRBV29-1
DNA: TGCAGCGTTGACACGCGGCGTGAGCAGTTCTTC
CDR3: CSVDTRREQFF

J: TRBJ2-2
length: 17
size: NA
D: NA
V: TRBV28
DNA: TGTGCCAGCAGTTTTTCGGGTTGGGGGAGGAGCACCGGGGAGCTGTTTTTT
CDR3: CASSFSGWGRSTGELFF

J: TRBJ2-7
length: 11
size: NA
D: NA
V: TRBV11-2
DNA: TGTGCCAGCAGCCCTTCCTACGAGCAGTACTTC
CDR3: CASSPSYEQYF

J: TRBJ2-1
length: 15
size: NA
D: TRBD2
V: TRBV4-1
DNA: TGCGCCAGCAGCCCCGGGACTAGCGTCTACAATGAGCAGTTCTTC
CDR3: CASSPGTSVYNEQFF

J: TRBJ2-7
length: 15
size: NA
D: TRBD1
V: TRBV7-8
DNA: TGTGCCAGCAGTATTAGGACAGGGGACCCCTACGAGCAGTACTTC
CDR3: CASSIRTGDPYEQYF

J: TRBJ1-5
length: 15
size: NA
D: NA
V: TRBV27
DNA: TGTGCCAGCAGTTTATCAGGGGATCAGAGGCAGCCCCAGCATTTT
CDR3: CASSLSGDQRQPQHF

J: TRBJ1-1
length: 13
size: NA
D: NA
V: TRBV5-1
DNA: TGCGCCAGCAGGGGACAACCCAACACTGAAGCTTTCTTT
CDR3: CASRGQPNTEAFF

J: TRBJ2-2
length: 15
size: NA
D: NA
V: TRBV6-5
DNA: TGTGCCAGCAGTCGAGAAGGGGCAGGATATGGGGAGCTGTTTTTT
CDR3: CASSREGAGYGELFF

J: TRBJ2-1
length: 15
size: once
D: NA
V: TRBV7-9
DNA: TGTGCCAGCAGCCTAGGACTCAACCTATACAATGAGCAGTTCTTC
CDR3: CASSLGLNLYNEQFF

J: TRBJ2-1
length: 14
size: NA
D: TRBD2
V: TRBV10-3
DNA: TGTGCCATCAGTGAGCGGGAGGGCCCATATGAGCAGTTCTTC
CDR3: CAISEREGPYEQFF

J: TRBJ2-7
length: 15
size: NA
D: TRBD1
V: TRBV6-1
DNA: TGTGCCAGCATCCAAAGCGGGACAGGGACCTACGAGCAGTACTTC
CDR3: CASIQSGTGTYEQYF

J: TRBJ2-2
length: 16
size: NA
D: TRBD2
V: TRBV5-4
DNA: TGTGCCAGCAGCCGCCAAGGGAGGGAATGGACCGGGGAGCTGTTTTTT
CDR3: CASSRQGREWTGELFF

J: TRBJ2-7
length: 12
size: NA
D: TRBD1
V: TRBV9
DNA: TGTGCCAGCAGCGGGACAGGGTACGAGCAGTACTTC
CDR3: CASSGTGYEQYF

J: TRBJ2-2
length: 15
size: once
D: NA
V: TRBV2
DNA: TGTGCCAGCAGTGTAGCTAGCCCTAACACCGGGGAGCTGTTTTTT
CDR3: CASSVASPNTGELFF

J: TRBJ1-3
length: 17
size: many
D: NA
V: TRBV9
DNA: TGTGCCAGCAGCGAGGATGAAGCGGGGCTCTCTGGAAACACCATATATTTT
CDR3: CASSEDEAGLSGNTIYF

J: TRBJ1-2
length: 11
size: few
D: NA
V: TRBV10-3
DNA: TGTGCCATCAGTGTAACCTCTGGCTACACCTTC
CDR3: CAISVTSGYTF

J: TRBJ1-2
length: 12
size: NA
D: NA
V: TRBV25-1
DNA: TGTGCCAGCAGTGAATTGGTCTATGGCTACACCTTC
CDR3: CASSELVYGYTF

J: TRBJ2-5
length: 13
size: NA
D: NA
V: TRBV10-2
DNA: TGCGCCAGCAGTCTAGCGTACCAAGAGACCCAGTACTTC
CDR3: CASSLAYQETQYF

J: TRBJ2-1
length: 16
size: once
D: NA
V: TRBV5-1
DNA: TGCGCCAGCAGCTTGGTTGGGGCGGAGGACTACAATGAGCAGTTCTTC
CDR3: CASSLVGAEDYNEQFF

J: TRBJ2-5
length: 15
size: once
D: NA
V: TRBV4-1
DNA: TGCGCCAGCAGCCCCCTTGGGGGAGTGGGGGAGACCCAGTACTTC
CDR3: CASSPLGGVGETQYF

J: TRBJ1-4
length: 15
size: NA
D: NA
V: TRBV30
DNA: TGTGCCTGGAGAAAGAGCGGGCCCCGTAATGAAAAACTGTTTTTT
CDR3: CAWRKSGPRNEKLFF

J: TRBJ2-3
length: 15
size: NA
D: NA
V: TRBV5-1
DNA: TGCGCCAGCAGCACTAGACAGGGGAGGGTAGATACGCAGTATTTT
CDR3: CASSTRQGRVDTQYF

J: TRBJ2-1
length: 16
size: NA
D: TRBD2
V: TRBV28
DNA: TGTGCCAGCAGTCCCCTTAGCGGGAGCTCCTACAATGAGCAGTTCTTC
CDR3: CASSPLSGSSYNEQFF

J: TRBJ2-1
length: 16
size: NA
D: NA
V: TRBV15
DNA: TGTGCCACCAGCAGAGAACGGAGCATGAGGAACAATGAGCAGTTCTTC
CDR3: CATSRERSMRNNEQFF

J: TRBJ2-3
length: 13
size: NA
D: NA
V: TRBV6-4
DNA: TGTGCCAGCAGACTAGCAGGCACAGATACGCAGTATTTT
CDR3: CASRLAGTDTQYF

J: TRBJ2-5
length: 16
size: NA
D: NA
V: TRBV5-1
DNA: TGCGCCAGCAGCTTGGTGGGACGGGCCCAATCGGAGACCCAGTACTTC
CDR3: CASSLVGRAQSETQYF

J: TRBJ2-5
length: 18
size: NA
D: TRBD2
V: TRBV13
DNA: TGTGCCAGCAGCTTAGAGGGACTAGCGGGAGTGGGGCAAGAGACCCAGTACTTC
CDR3: CASSLEGLAGVGQETQYF

J: TRBJ2-3
length: 14
size: NA
D: NA
V: TRBV7-6
DNA: TGTGCCAGCAGCTTAGCACTAGCTACAGATACGCAGTATTTT
CDR3: CASSLALATDTQYF

J: TRBJ1-5
length: 15
size: NA
D: NA
V: TRBV10-3
DNA: TGTGCCATCAGTGGGACGGGAGATAGCAATCAGCCCCAGCATTTT
CDR3: CAISGTGDSNQPQHF